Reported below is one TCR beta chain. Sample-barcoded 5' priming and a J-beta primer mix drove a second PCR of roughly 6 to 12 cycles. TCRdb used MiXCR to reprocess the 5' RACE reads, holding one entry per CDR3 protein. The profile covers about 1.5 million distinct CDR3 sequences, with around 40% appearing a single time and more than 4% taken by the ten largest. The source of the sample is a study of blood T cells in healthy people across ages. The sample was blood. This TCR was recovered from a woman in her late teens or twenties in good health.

The CDR3 nucleotides read TGTGCCAGCTCTTCTGGGATTAACAATGAGCAGTTCTTC. This translates into CASSSGINNEQFF. The chain links TRBV18 to TRBJ2-1; D remains unclear. Germline V gene data show CDR1 as KGHSH and CDR2 as LQKENI. Trimming stripped 6 bases from V and 5 bases from J, with 11 bases between. The length of the CDR3 is 13 residues.